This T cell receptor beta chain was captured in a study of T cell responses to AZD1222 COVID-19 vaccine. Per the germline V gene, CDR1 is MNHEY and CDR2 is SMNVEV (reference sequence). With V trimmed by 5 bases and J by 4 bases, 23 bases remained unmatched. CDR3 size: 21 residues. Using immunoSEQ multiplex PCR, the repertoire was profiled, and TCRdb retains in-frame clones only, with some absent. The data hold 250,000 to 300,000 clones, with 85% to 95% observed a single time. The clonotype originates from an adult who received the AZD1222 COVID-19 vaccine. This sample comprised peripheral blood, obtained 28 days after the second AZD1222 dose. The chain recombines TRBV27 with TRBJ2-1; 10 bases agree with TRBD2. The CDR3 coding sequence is TGTGCCAGCAGTCGAGACTCTCCGGGAGCCGGAGCGGGAGGGAGATACAATGAGCAGTTCTTC. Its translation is CASSRDSPGAGAGGRYNEQFF.